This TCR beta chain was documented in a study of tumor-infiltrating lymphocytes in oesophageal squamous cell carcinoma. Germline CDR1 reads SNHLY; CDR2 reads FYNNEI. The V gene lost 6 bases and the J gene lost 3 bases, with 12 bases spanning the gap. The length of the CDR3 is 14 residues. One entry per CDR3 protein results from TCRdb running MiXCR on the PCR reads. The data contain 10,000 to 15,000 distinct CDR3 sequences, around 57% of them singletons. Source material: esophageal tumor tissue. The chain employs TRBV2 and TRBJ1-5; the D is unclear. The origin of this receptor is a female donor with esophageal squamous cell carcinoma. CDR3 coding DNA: TGTGCCAGCAGGCAAAACGGACTCAATCAGCCCCAGCATTTT. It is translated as CASRQNGLNQPQHF.